The present T cell receptor beta chain was sequenced within a study of CD8 T cells in ankylosing spondylitis. This clonotype showed up just a few times. Its matching antigen is unknown. A single record per CDR3 protein comes from TCRdb applying MiXCR to the 5' RACE reads. The table lists more than 600,000 distinct CDR3 sequences, 15% to 20% of them singletons. General observations from the study: Clones that were linked to disease were CD8+ and were relatively rare in peripheral blood. Disease-associated clones were reportedly significantly overrepresented in matched ankylosing spondylitis synovial fluid. Among TCR beta sequences, a motif of eight or nine highly homologous variants appeared characteristic of ankylosing spondylitis blood.

The CDR3 has 13 residues. Germline V gives CDR1 MNHEY, CDR2 SMNVEV (reference sequence). V lost 3 bases, J lost 7 bases, and 4 bases stayed unmatched. The chain links TRBV27 to TRBJ1-1, with TRBD1 matching over 8 bases. Material for sequencing was blood, either unsorted or a sorted T cell fraction (not recorded which). The receptor was derived from a male donor with ankylosing spondylitis. The CDR3 nucleotides are TGTGCCAGCAGTTTCGGGACAGGCCGTGAAGCTTTCTTT. Residues: CASSFGTGREAFF.